These T cell receptor beta chains were read from a single sample in a study of cytomegalovirus exposure and HLA in healthy donors. Clones were sequenced by immunoSEQ multiplex PCR, and TCRdb holds only the in-frame ones, with some missing. The sample holds around 240,000 clones, roughly 82% seen once. Sequencing was done on a sample of PBMCs. The receptors were sampled from a woman in her thirties or forties in good health and CMV-seropositive. Both conserved end residues are part of each CDR3. Each record gives: V gene, J gene, D gene, CDR3 protein. D genes are given only for firm matches.

>TRBV4-2|TRBJ1-2|NA
CASSQDAAPFENGYTF
>TRBV7-2|TRBJ1-4|TRBD1
CASSPLTGVVGKLFF
>TRBV2|TRBJ1-5|NA
CASSDRRGHQPQHF
>TRBV4-1|TRBJ1-6|NA
CASSQDTGEEDSPLHF
>TRBV5-4|TRBJ2-5|TRBD1
CASSRRGPETQYF
>TRBV6-5|TRBJ2-3|NA
CASNVASAQYF
>TRBV12-5|TRBJ2-6|NA
CASVLDRFSGANVLTF
>TRBV9|TRBJ2-3|NA
CASSVAAGLTSTDTQYF
>TRBV4-2|NA|NA
CASSQEIGTSAYEQYF
>TRBV10-3|TRBJ1-1|NA
CAISSMNTEAFF
>TRBV4-1|TRBJ1-6|NA
CASSQVGGPGSPLHF
>TRBV7-9|TRBJ1-2|TRBD1
CSSSSTDGTGGVGYGYTF
>TRBV10-1|TRBJ2-7|TRBD2
CASSESAPGLAGGYEQYF
>TRBV7-9|TRBJ2-7|NA
CASSSQGTGSHEQYF
>TRBV6-5|TRBJ2-1|TRBD1
CASRAGTAINEQFF
>TRBV19|TRBJ2-7|NA
CASSRTGLNEQYF
>TRBV9|TRBJ2-1|NA
CASSARINEQFF
>TRBV11-3|TRBJ2-3|TRBD2
CASSSGTSGGAEDTQYF
>TRBV5-4|TRBJ1-2|NA
CASSAGLGYGYTF
>TRBV7-2|TRBJ1-1|TRBD1
CASSIRRGYAEAFF
>TRBV7-2|TRBJ2-2|TRBD1
CASSLVGTGGNTGELFF
>TRBV5-1|TRBJ1-4|NA
CASTLRGPNEKLFF
>TRBV6-5|TRBJ2-3|NA
CASSLRTPLTDTQYF
>TRBV5-1|TRBJ2-1|NA
CASSLALDFYNEQFF
>TRBV30|TRBJ2-7|NA
CAWSPTLGPYEQYF
>TRBV6-5|TRBJ2-7|TRBD1
CASSYSSGTGLGEQYF
>TRBV6-5|TRBJ2-5|TRBD1
CASSPTGTETQYF
>TRBV4-3|TRBJ2-5|TRBD2
CASSQGTIETQYF
>TRBV12-5|NA|TRBD1
CASGNRDRGSYEQYF
>TRBV5-1|TRBJ1-1|TRBD1
CASSLAAGGAWDTEAFF
>TRBV9|TRBJ1-1|TRBD1
CASSLTGANTEAFF
>TRBV2|TRBJ2-2|TRBD2
CASNTAGGHGELFF
>TRBV7-2|TRBJ1-2|TRBD1
CASSSTIDRVAGYTF
>TRBV7-9|TRBJ2-7|NA
CASSRDTYEQYF
>TRBV28|TRBJ2-7|TRBD1
CASKRTGSSYEQYF
>TRBV19|TRBJ2-3|TRBD2
CASSIISGSLGYF
>TRBV5-1|TRBJ2-3|TRBD2
CASSLVLAGGSSTDTQYF
>TRBV19|TRBJ2-7|NA
CASSIDSTTEQYF
>TRBV7-6|TRBJ1-5|NA
CASSPTQGSGQPQHF
>TRBV7-9|TRBJ2-3|TRBD1
CASSPRQGAGADTQYF
>TRBV7-2|TRBJ2-1|TRBD2
CASSSTSGVYNEQFF
>TRBV7-9|TRBJ1-3|NA
CASSLLSGEGNTIYF
>TRBV9|TRBJ2-1|TRBD2
CASSADAGLAGREFF
>TRBV6-5|TRBJ2-1|TRBD1
CASSYDRDTYNEQFF
>TRBV12-2|TRBJ1-4|NA
CASRLDGEGVATNEKLFF